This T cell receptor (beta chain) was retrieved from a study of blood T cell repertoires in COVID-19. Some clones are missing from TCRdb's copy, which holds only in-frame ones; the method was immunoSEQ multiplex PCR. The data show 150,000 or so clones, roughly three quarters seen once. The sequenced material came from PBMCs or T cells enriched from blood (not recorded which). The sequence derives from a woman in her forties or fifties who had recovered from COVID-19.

The CDR3 nucleotides read TGTGCCAGCAGTGACCGGCGGACCGGGGAGCTGTTTTTT. Its translation: CASSDRRTGELFF. The chain links TRBV6-4 to TRBJ2-2; D is unclear. The V gene's germline CDR1 is MRHNA and CDR2 SNTAGT. Trimming removed 2 bases at V and 5 bases at J, with 6 bases between. CDR3 length: 13 residues.